Sequencing of this T cell receptor beta chain was carried out in a study of blood T cell repertoires in COVID-19. The overall study: Samples representing acute and convalescent COVID-19 were sourced from the United States, Italy and Spain. Nucleic acid was either cDNA or gDNA, and it came from T cells, B-cell-depleted T cells, or PBMCs.

Notes on this clone: The junction and the germline gene differ at one end; a read error may be behind it.

Methods used by the authors: Amplification of reference gene primers provided the estimated nucleated cell counts. Profiling relied on immunoSEQ multiplex PCR, and the TCRdb table lists in-frame clones only, not all of them. The DNA gave D and trimming, while V, J and clone size come from that table. The data contain around 36,000 clones, 75% to 90% of them seen just once; the ten biggest clones take up about 4%. The CDR3 is 15 amino acids. Germline V CDR1 and CDR2: MNHNY, SVGAGI (reference sequence). This sequence originates from a man in his fifties or sixties with acute or convalescent COVID-19. The sequenced material came from peripheral blood. The V and J genes are TRBV6-6 and TRBJ1-5, with 7 bases that match TRBD1. CDR3 protein: CASSDSQGPYQPQHF. The CDR3 region has the DNA TGTGCCAGCAGTGACTCACAGGGGCCTTATCAGCCCCAGCATTTT.